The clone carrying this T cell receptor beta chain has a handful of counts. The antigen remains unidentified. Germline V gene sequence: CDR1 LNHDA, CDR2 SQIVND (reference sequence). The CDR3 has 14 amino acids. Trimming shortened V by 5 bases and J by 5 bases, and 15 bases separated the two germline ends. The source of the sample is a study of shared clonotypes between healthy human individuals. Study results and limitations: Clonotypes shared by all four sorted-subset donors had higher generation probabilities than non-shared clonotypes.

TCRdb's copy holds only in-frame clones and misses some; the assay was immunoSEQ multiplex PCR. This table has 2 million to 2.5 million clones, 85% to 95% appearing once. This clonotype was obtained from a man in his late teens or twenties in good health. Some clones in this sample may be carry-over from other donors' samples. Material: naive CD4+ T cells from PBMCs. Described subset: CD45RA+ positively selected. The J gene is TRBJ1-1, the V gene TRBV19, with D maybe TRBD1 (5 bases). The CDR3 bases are TGTGCCAGTAGTTTGGACCTGGGGGAGACTGAAGCTTTCTTT. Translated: CASSLDLGETEAFF.